This T cell receptor (beta chain) is drawn from a study of CD8 T cells in Susac syndrome. CDR1 and CDR2 (germline): MNHEY, SVGAGI. The CDR3 runs 13 residues. V was cut by 0 bases and J by 2 bases, with 3 bases left in between. When the RNA was reverse transcribed, random hexamers were used with an input of about 0.5 to 1 ug. One entry per CDR3 protein results from TCRdb running MiXCR on the immunoSEQ multiplex PCR reads. The sample holds about 400,000 distinct CDR3 sequences, about 85% seen once. This clonotype was counted only a few times. The sequence was collected from a human donor with multiple sclerosis. The sequenced sample consisted of CD8+ T cells from PBMCs. The genes are TRBV6-5 and TRBJ2-3; D gene uncertain. The CDR3 loop reads CASSYSDTDTQYF. The CDR3 nucleotides read TGTGCCAGCAGTTACTCGGACACAGATACGCAGTATTTT.